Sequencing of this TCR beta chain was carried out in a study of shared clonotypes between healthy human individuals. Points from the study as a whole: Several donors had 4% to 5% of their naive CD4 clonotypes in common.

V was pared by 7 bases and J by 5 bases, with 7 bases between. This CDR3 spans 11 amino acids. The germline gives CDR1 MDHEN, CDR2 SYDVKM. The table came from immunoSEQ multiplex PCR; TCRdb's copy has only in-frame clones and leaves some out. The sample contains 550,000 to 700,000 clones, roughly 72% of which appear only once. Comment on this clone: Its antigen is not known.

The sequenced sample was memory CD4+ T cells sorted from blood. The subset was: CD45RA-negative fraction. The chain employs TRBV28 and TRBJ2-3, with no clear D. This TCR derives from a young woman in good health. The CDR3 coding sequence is TGTGCCAGCACCGGCAGAGATACGCAGTATTTT. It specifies CASTGRDTQYF.